What follows describes a single T cell receptor (beta chain). The target antigen is unknown. Using immunoSEQ multiplex PCR, the repertoire was profiled, and TCRdb retains in-frame clones only, with some absent. The sample shows tens of thousands of clones, approximately 81% of them seen only once. This entry belongs to a study of PD-1 blockade in mismatch repair-deficient tumors. Study findings and constraints: Tumor-resident clones, often undetectable pretreatment in blood, expanded then contracted after pembrolizumab.

The TCR-sequenced patients were three responders to pembrolizumab. Germline loops: CDR1 MGHRA, CDR2 YSYEKL. After removal of 3 bases from V and 1 base from J, the junction contained 2 bases not matched to a gene. CDR3 size: 15 residues. The clonotype was recovered from an adult with mismatch repair-deficient cancer. The chain carries TRBV4-1 and TRBJ2-7, with 11 bases identical to TRBD2. The material was peripheral blood, obtained 44 weeks after starting pembrolizumab. The CDR3 loop is CASSQGLADSYEQYF. The CDR3 DNA reads as TGCGCCAGCAGCCAGGGACTAGCGGATTCCTACGAGCAGTACTTC.